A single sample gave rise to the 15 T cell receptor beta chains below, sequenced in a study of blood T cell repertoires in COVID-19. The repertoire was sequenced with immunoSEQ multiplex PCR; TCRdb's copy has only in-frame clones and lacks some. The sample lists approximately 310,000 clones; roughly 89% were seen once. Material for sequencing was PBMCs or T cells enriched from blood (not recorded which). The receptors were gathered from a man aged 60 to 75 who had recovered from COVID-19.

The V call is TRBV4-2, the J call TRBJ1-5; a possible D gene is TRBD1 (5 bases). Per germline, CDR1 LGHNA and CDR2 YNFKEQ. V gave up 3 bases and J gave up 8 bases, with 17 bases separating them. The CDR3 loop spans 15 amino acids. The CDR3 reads CASSHLGGGIEPQHF. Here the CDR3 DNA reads TGTGCCAGCAGCCACCTCGGGGGGGGGATCGAGCCCCAGCATTTT.

This CDR3 is CASSLVQRGDYEQYF. The CDR3 DNA is TGTGCCAGCAGCTTAGTGCAGCGGGGGGACTACGAGCAGTACTTC. The rearrangement uses TRBV7-2 and TRBJ2-7; 9 bases agree with TRBD2. This CDR3 region has 15 residues. Germline CDR1 and CDR2: SGHTA and FQGNSA. J gave up 3 bases and V 1 base, and 4 bases lay outside the gene matches.

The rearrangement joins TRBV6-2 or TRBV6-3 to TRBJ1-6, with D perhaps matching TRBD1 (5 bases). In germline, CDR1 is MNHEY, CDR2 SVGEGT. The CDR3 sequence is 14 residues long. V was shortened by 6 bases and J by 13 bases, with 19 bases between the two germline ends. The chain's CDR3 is CASSYAQEPRPLHF. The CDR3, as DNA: TGTGCCAGCAGCTATGCACAGGAGCCGAGGCCCCTCCACTTT.

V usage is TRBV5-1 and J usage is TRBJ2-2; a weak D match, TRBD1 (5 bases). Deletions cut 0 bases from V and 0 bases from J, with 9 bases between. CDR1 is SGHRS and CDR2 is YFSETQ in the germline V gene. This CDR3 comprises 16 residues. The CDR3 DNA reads TGCGCCAGCAGCTTGGTAGGGGCCCCGAACACCGGGGAGCTGTTTTTT. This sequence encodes CASSLVGAPNTGELFF.

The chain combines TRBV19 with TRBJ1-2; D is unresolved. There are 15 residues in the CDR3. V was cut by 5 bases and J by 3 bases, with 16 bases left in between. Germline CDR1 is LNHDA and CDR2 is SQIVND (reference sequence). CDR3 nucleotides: TGTGCCAGTAGTGGCCAGGTATTACTCTACTATGGCTACACCTTC. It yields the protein CASSGQVLLYYGYTF.

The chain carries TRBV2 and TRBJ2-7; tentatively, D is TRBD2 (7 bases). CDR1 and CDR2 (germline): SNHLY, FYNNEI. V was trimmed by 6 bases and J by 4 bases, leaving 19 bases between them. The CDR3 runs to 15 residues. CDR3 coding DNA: TGTGCCAGCAGCCGCGGGACAAGCGGGACTTACGAGCAGTACTTC. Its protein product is CASSRGTSGTYEQYF.

CDR3 DNA: TGTGCCAGCAGTTTTTTGGGGCTTTATGGCTACACCTTC. It codes for CASSFLGLYGYTF. The chain employs TRBV27 and TRBJ1-2; D possibly corresponds to TRBD1 (5 bases). V was trimmed by 3 bases and J by 5 bases, leaving 10 bases between them. CDR1 and CDR2 (germline): MNHEY, SMNVEV (reference sequence). The CDR3 loop spans 13 amino acids.

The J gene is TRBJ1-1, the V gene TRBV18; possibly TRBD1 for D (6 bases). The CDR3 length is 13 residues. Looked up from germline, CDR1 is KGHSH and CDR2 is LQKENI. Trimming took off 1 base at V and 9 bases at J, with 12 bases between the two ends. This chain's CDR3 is CASSPRAGEKAFF. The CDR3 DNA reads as TGTGCCAGCTCACCACGGGCAGGGGAGAAAGCTTTCTTT. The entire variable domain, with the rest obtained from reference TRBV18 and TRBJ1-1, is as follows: NAGVMQNPRHLVRRRGQEARLRCSPMKGHSHVYWYRQLPEEGLKFMVYLQKENIIDESGMPKERFSAEFPKEGPSILRIQQVVRGDSAAYFCASSPRAGEKAFFGQGTRLTVV.

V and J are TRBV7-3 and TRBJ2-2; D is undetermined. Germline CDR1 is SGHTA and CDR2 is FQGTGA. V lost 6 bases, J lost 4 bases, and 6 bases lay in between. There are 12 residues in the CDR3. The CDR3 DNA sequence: TGTGCCAGCAGTTATCCCACCGGGGAGCTGTTTTTT. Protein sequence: CASSYPTGELFF.

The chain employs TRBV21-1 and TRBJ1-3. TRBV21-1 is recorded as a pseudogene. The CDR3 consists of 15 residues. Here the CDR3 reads CASSLGWISGNTIYF. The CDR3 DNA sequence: TGTGCCAGCAGTCTAGGTTGGATCTCTGGAAACACCATATATTTT.

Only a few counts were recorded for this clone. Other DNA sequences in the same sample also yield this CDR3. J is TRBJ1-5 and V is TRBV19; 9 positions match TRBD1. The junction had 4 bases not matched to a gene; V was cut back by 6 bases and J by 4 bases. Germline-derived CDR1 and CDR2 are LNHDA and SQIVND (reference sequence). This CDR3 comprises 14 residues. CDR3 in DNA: TGTGCCAGTAGCCTAGACAGGGGGAATCAGCCCCAGCATTTT. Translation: CASSLDRGNQPQHF.

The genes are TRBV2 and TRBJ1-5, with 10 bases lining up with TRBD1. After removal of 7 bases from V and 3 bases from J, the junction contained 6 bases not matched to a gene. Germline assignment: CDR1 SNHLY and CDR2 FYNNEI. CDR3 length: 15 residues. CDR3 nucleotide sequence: TGTGCCAGCACCCAGGACAGGGGGTACAATCAGCCCCAGCATTTT. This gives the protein CASTQDRGYNQPQHF.

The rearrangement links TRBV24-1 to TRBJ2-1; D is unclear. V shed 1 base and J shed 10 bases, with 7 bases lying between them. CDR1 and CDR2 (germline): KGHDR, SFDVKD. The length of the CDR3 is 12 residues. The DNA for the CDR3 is TGTGCCACCAGTGATTTAGTACAAGAGCAGTTCTTC. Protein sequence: CATSDLVQEQFF.

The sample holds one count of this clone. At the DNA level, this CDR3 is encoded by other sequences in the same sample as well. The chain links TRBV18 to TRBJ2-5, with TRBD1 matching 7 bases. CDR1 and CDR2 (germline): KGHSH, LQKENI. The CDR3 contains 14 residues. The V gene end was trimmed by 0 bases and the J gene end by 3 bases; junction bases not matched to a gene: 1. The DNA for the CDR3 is TGTGCCAGCTCACCACCCACAGGGGAAGAGACCCAGTACTTC. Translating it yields CASSPPTGEETQYF.

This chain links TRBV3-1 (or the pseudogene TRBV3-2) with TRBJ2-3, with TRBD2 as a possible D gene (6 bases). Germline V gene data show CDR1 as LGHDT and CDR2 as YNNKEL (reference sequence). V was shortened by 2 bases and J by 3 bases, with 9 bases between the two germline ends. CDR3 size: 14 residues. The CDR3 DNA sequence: TGTGCCAGCAGCCAATTCGGGACTACAGATACGCAGTATTTT. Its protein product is CASSQFGTTDTQYF.